This T cell receptor beta chain was profiled in a study of T-cell reconstitution after alpha-beta-depleted transplantation in children. Regarding the study as a whole: T-cell counts and diversity at one year post-transplant came mainly from newly produced T cells.

This clonotype was found a few times. The target antigen is unknown. CDR1 is KGHDR and CDR2 is SFDVKD in the germline V gene. Trimming took 5 bases from V and 3 from J, leaving 6 bases between them. This CDR3 has 13 residues. Unique molecular identifiers were incorporated into the prepared TCRbeta library. TCRdb recomputed calls from the PCR reads with MiXCR, one row per CDR3 protein. The table shows 670,000 or so distinct CDR3 sequences, with roughly 14% occurring only once. The sample was PBMCs, taken before TCRalphabeta/CD19-depleted stem cell transplant. The gene calls are TRBV24-1 and TRBJ2-2, with D unresolved. The sequence was obtained from a girl aged 2 to 10 with congenital amegakaryocytic thrombocytopenia, due to receive a stem cell transplant. CDR3 loop: CATSGQDTGELFF. The DNA for the CDR3 is TGTGCCACCAGTGGTCAGGACACCGGGGAGCTGTTTTTT.